The 6 T cell receptor beta chains presented below share a single source sample, sequenced in a study of blood T cell repertoires in COVID-19. The protocol was immunoSEQ multiplex PCR, while the TCRdb copy is restricted to in-frame clones and leaves out a portion. Among tens of thousands of clones, 65% to 90% were seen once, and the ten largest hold roughly 43%. Sequencing input: peripheral blood. All receptors come from a man at least 80 years old with acute or convalescent COVID-19.

This chain connects TRBV4-3 to TRBJ2-7, with D perhaps TRBD2 (6 bases). The germline V gene encodes CDR1 LGHNA and CDR2 YSLEER. This CDR3 is 14 amino acids long. Trimming left V 1 base short and J 5 bases short, with 12 bases between. The CDR3 bases are TGCGCCAGCAGCCAAGGGCGGGAACTCCACGAGCAGTACTTC. It yields the protein CASSQGRELHEQYF.

The chain is built from TRBV19 and TRBJ2-7, with 8 bases identical to TRBD2. This CDR3 spans 16 amino acids. The V segment lost 5 bases and the J segment 2 bases; nucleotides outside the gene matches: 11. Germline values: CDR1 LNHDA, CDR2 SQIVND (reference sequence). The CDR3 here is CASSPQGLAGTYEQYF. The CDR3 region has the DNA TGTGCCAGTAGTCCCCAGGGGCTAGCGGGTACCTACGAGCAGTACTTC.

The CDR3 nucleotides are TGTGCCAGCAGCTTAAGGGGGCGGGGGGCGACCTACGAGCAGTACTTC. As protein: CASSLRGRGATYEQYF. This chain joins TRBV11-2 and TRBJ2-7; D is perhaps TRBD2 (8 bases). Germline V lookup: CDR1 SGHAT, CDR2 FQNNGV. The CDR3 has 16 residues. With 2 bases removed from V and 2 bases from J, the gap between germline ends came to 16 bases.

This chain links TRBV11-2 with TRBJ2-3; D might be TRBD1 (6 bases). The germline CDR1 and CDR2 sequences are SGHAT and FQNNGV. V dropped 4 bases and J dropped 0 bases, with 11 bases sitting between them. The CDR3 loop spans 15 amino acids. CDR3 protein: CASSSRTASTDTQYF. In DNA, the CDR3 is TGTGCCAGCAGCTCCCGGACAGCTAGCACAGATACGCAGTATTTT. Together with reference TRBV11-2 and TRBJ2-3, the CDR3 gives the full variable domain: EAGVAQSPRYKIIEKRQSVAFWCNPISGHATLYWYQQILGQGPKLLIQFQNNGVVDDSQLPKDRFSAERLKGVDSTLKIQPAKLEDSAVYLCASSSRTASTDTQYFGPGTRLTVL.

The chain carries TRBV28 and TRBJ2-1; TRBD2 might be the D (6 bases). Germline V lookup: CDR1 MDHEN, CDR2 SYDVKM. Trimming took off 5 bases at V and 9 bases at J, with 20 bases between the two ends. This CDR3 contains 15 residues. The CDR3 sequence is CASSPYGGTGSEQFF. Written as DNA, the CDR3 is TGTGCCAGCAGTCCCTATGGCGGGACCGGCAGTGAGCAGTTCTTC.

The chain carries TRBV28 and TRBJ2-3; 9 positions agree with TRBD2. This CDR3 is 18 amino acids long. V was pared by 8 bases and J by 0 bases, with 15 bases of the junction left unmatched. The germline V gene has CDR1 MDHEN and CDR2 SYDVKM. In DNA form, the CDR3 reads TGTGCCAGCCCGCCCCTAGCGGGATTGGGGGCTAGCACAGATACGCAGTATTTT. Its translation is CASPPLAGLGASTDTQYF.